This is a list of T cell receptor beta chains from one sample in a study of blood T cells in healthy people across ages. TCRdb itself ran the 5' RACE reads through MiXCR, one entry per CDR3 protein. Among 1.5 million to 2 million distinct CDR3 sequences listed, just under 50% were seen once. The specimen sequenced was blood. These TCRs come from a woman between 35 and 50 years old in good health. The CDR3 runs from the conserved cysteine through the conserved F or W. D genes are given only for firm matches. Some rows have no size entry. The others give once, few or many, or a class for an expanded clone.

>TRBV20-1|-|-|TRBJ1-5
TGCAGTGCTATTGACAGGCGAGACAATCAGCCCCAGCATTTT
CSAIDRRDNQPQHF
>TRBV3-1|-|-|TRBJ2-3
TGTGCCAGCAGCCAAATCGGTTATACAGATACGCAGTATTTT
CASSQIGYTDTQYF
>TRBV6-2/TRBV6-3|-|few|TRBJ1-2
TGTGCCAGCAGTTACTCGACCAGGGGTCGTGGCTACACCTTC
CASSYSTRGRGYTF
>TRBV7-2|TRBD2|-|TRBJ2-1
TGTGCCAGCAAACCGGGGGCGGGGGGGTATTCCTCCTACAATGAGCAGTTCTTC
CASKPGAGGYSSYNEQFF
>TRBV9|-|few|TRBJ1-1
TGTGCCAGCAGCGTTCAGGGGAACACTGAAGCTTTCTTT
CASSVQGNTEAFF
>TRBV24-1|TRBD1|-|TRBJ2-3
TGTGCCACCAGTGTTGGGACAGGGCTCACAGATACGCAGTATTTT
CATSVGTGLTDTQYF
>TRBV7-2|TRBD1|once|TRBJ2-3
TGTGCCAGCAGCCGGACGACAGGGTCAGATACGCAGTATTTT
CASSRTTGSDTQYF
>TRBV20-1|-|-|TRBJ2-7
TGCAGTGCTGCCGGCAAAATTTCGGGGCAGGGGCAGTACTTC
CSAAGKISGQGQYF
>TRBV4-3|-|-|TRBJ2-4
TGCGCCAGCAGCCAAGATCCAACAGGAGCCAAAAACATTCAGTACTTC
CASSQDPTGAKNIQYF
>TRBV7-2|-|-|TRBJ1-2
TGTGCCAGCAGCTTAATTGGGGGAAACTATGGCTACACCTTC
CASSLIGGNYGYTF
>TRBV20-1|-|-|TRBJ1-2
TGCAGTGCTGCTCTGATCCCTTCCTATGGCTACACCTTC
CSAALIPSYGYTF
>TRBV4-1|-|-|TRBJ2-6
TGCGCCAGCAGCCAAGTAGGGTCGCGGAGGCTAGGACACGTCCTGACTTTC
CASSQVGSRRLGHVLTF
>TRBV12-3/TRBV12-4|TRBD1|many|TRBJ2-7
TGTGCCAGCAGTTGGACAGGGGGCTCCTACGAGCAGTACTTC
CASSWTGGSYEQYF
>TRBV4-3|-|-|TRBJ2-1
TGCGCCAGCAGCCAAGATCGGCGGGCTAGGGATGAGCAGTTCTTC
CASSQDRRARDEQFF
>TRBV7-2|TRBD1|-|TRBJ2-4
TGTGCCAGCAGCTTAGGAGGACAGGGGAAAAACATTCAGTACTTC
CASSLGGQGKNIQYF
>TRBV9|-|-|TRBJ2-7
TGTGCCAGCAGCGTCGAGGCGGTCGTAACAGCGGACGAGCAGTACTTC
CASSVEAVVTADEQYF
>TRBV5-1|TRBD1|few|TRBJ2-5
TGCGCCAGCGAAACAGGGGGCCGACAAGAGACCCAGTACTTC
CASETGGRQETQYF
>TRBV6-2/TRBV6-3|-|-|TRBJ2-5
TGTGCCAGCACTCCGCCGGGACTCCCTGGAGAGACCCAGTACTTC
CASTPPGLPGETQYF
>TRBV27|-|-|TRBJ1-1
TGTGCCAGCACCGCCTGGGGGGGTGAAGCTTTCTTT
CASTAWGGEAFF
>TRBV5-6|TRBD2|once|TRBJ2-1
TGTGCCAGCGGCTTGGGGACGAGGGAGGGCAATGAGCAGTTCTTC
CASGLGTREGNEQFF
>TRBV27|-|-|TRBJ2-7
TGTGCCAGCAGTCCGGACTGGAGTTCCAAGCAGTACTTC
CASSPDWSSKQYF
>TRBV9|-|-|TRBJ2-3
TGTGCCAGCAGCACCCTGGGCGGCAGCACAGATACGCAGTATTTT
CASSTLGGSTDTQYF
>TRBV7-2|TRBD2|-|TRBJ2-4
TGTGCCAGCAGCTTCTCTAGCGGGGGTGCAGAAAACATTCAGTACTTC
CASSFSSGGAENIQYF
>TRBV18|TRBD2|few|TRBJ2-7
TGTGCCAGCTCTAGCGGGGGGTTTACCTCCTACGAGCAGTACTTC
CASSSGGFTSYEQYF
>TRBV12-3/TRBV12-4|TRBD1|-|TRBJ2-1
TGTGCCACCCACCGCTTGGTAGGACAGGGGGCCAAGCAGTTCTTC
CATHRLVGQGAKQFF
>TRBV5-1|-|-|TRBJ2-6
TGCGCCAGCGAAGCATCCGACACAACAAGCTCTGGGGCCAACGTCCTGACTTTC
CASEASDTTSSGANVLTF
>TRBV28|-|many|TRBJ2-1
TGTGCCAGCAGTCTCATTCATGAGCAGTTCTTC
CASSLIHEQFF
>TRBV10-3|-|-|TRBJ2-7
TGTGCCATCAGCAAGGGGCCGGGCGTGGGGTTTGGGGAGCAGTACTTC
CAISKGPGVGFGEQYF
>TRBV12-5|-|-|TRBJ1-2
TGTGCTAGTGGTTTGAAATTAGGACAAACGAGGGACTATGGCTACACCTTC
CASGLKLGQTRDYGYTF
>TRBV7-7|TRBD2|-|TRBJ2-7
TGTGCTAGCAGTCCTTACTGGACTAGCGGGGGGGCCTACAATGAGCAGTACTTC
CASSPYWTSGGAYNEQYF
>TRBV12-3/TRBV12-4|-|-|TRBJ1-4
TGTGCCAGCAGTACTCAGGGGAAGGCGGAACTGTTTTTT
CASSTQGKAELFF
>TRBV6-2/TRBV6-3|-|-|TRBJ1-1
TGTGCCAGCAGTCCCCGAGGGAGTCAGAACACTGAAGCTTTCTTT
CASSPRGSQNTEAFF
>TRBV9|TRBD2|-|TRBJ2-5
TGTGCCAGCAGCAAACTAGCGGGGGTTAGAGCGCAAGAGACCCAGTACTTC
CASSKLAGVRAQETQYF
>TRBV6-1|-|-|TRBJ2-5
TGTGCCAGCAGTGAAGCTCAAGGACGGCAAGAGACCCAGTACTTC
CASSEAQGRQETQYF
>TRBV7-8|-|-|TRBJ2-3
TGTGCCAGCAGCCAGTCAGGGAATACAGATACGCAGTATTTT
CASSQSGNTDTQYF
>TRBV6-2/TRBV6-3|TRBD2|few|TRBJ2-1
TGTGCCAGCAGCTCCGGGACTACCGTACCATACAATGAGCAGTTCTTC
CASSSGTTVPYNEQFF
>TRBV4-1|TRBD1|few|TRBJ1-5
TGCGCCAGCAGCCAGGCGGGACAGGGGGCTGCTTATCAGCCCCAGCATTTT
CASSQAGQGAAYQPQHF
>TRBV19|TRBD2|-|TRBJ2-1
TGTGCCAGTAGTAAGGCCCCACTAGCGGGGGGGAGCTCCTACAATGAGCAGTTCTTC
CASSKAPLAGGSSYNEQFF
>TRBV27|TRBD1|-|TRBJ1-2
TGTGCCAGCAGTACACAGGGGGCGCCTAATGGCTACACCTTC
CASSTQGAPNGYTF
>TRBV20-1|TRBD1|-|TRBJ1-2
TGCAGTGCTAGGTTGACAGGGGAAGGCTACACCTTC
CSARLTGEGYTF
>TRBV9|-|-|TRBJ2-1
TGTGCCAGCAGCGTAATCGGGAGCTCCTACAATGAGCAGTTCTTC
CASSVIGSSYNEQFF
>TRBV7-2|-|-|TRBJ2-7
TGTGCCAGCAGCCTCCGGGCGAAATCGGCGTACGAGCAGTACTTC
CASSLRAKSAYEQYF
>TRBV12-3/TRBV12-4|TRBD1|-|TRBJ1-2
TGTGCCAGCAGTCAAGGGACAGGGATTCTCTATGGCTACACCTTC
CASSQGTGILYGYTF
>TRBV7-6|TRBD2|-|TRBJ2-3
TGTGCCAGCAGCAAGCCTAGCGGGGGGGCCCCAGATACGCAGTATTTT
CASSKPSGGAPDTQYF
>TRBV5-1|TRBD1|-|TRBJ2-5
TGCGCCAGCAGCCGCACAGGGGGGACGGTTACGGAGACCCAGTACTTC
CASSRTGGTVTETQYF
>TRBV9|-|-|TRBJ1-2
TGTGCCAGCGGGCAGCATGGCTACACCTTC
CASGQHGYTF
>TRBV28|-|-|TRBJ2-7
TGTGCCAGCGGCCATCGGGAGCAGTACTTC
CASGHREQYF